This T cell receptor beta chain was sequenced during a study of blood T cell repertoires in COVID-19 (dated by TCRdb to the early 2020s). Looking at the study overall: ImmuneRACE Cohort 3 recovered participants were defined by two consecutive negative NP/OP PCR tests, healthcare professional clearance, or symptom resolution. Samples from collaborators originated in the United States, Italy and Spain and spanned both the acute and convalescent phases of COVID-19. The material from the prospective study consisted of cDNA or gDNA derived from T cells, B-cell-depleted T cells, or PBMCs. Subjects who had been exposed to COVID-19, were actively infected with it, or had recovered from it provided the deeply sampled blood TCRbeta repertoires that made up the dataset. A freely available public database, intended as a resource for researchers studying the immune response to SARS-CoV-2, is where the repertoires were released. The samples were drawn from the first 160 participants of the ongoing ImmuneRACE study and from 1,254 subjects provided by 6 global collaborators. A de-identified subject ID, COVID-19 status, age in years and sex were almost always included in the sample metadata. Where available, HLA class I and class II types were obtained from metadata supplied by the sample provider rather than from assay-based typing.

Overall study results and their limits: Clinical and demographic metadata were provided uncurated, with the amount varying by source and participant.

In the prospective study, participants were roughly 18 to 100 years old, resided in about two dozen geographic areas of the United States, and were enrolled through a virtual design. In the prospective study, participants were assigned to cohorts based on the clinical history participants reported in a screening survey and a study questionnaire. Mobile phlebotomists in the prospective study collected whole blood, serum and a nasopharyngeal or oropharyngeal swab from every participant. Additional blood draws and questionnaires over an approximately two-month period could optionally be provided by prospective study participants. Before DNA extraction, blood samples from the prospective study were shipped at room temperature or frozen. This clone turned up a few times. Its antigen is still unknown. No much larger clone exists at a distance of one base, and base qualities are not known. The CDR3 runs 14 residues from the cysteine to the phenylalanine. Only CDR3 DNA is held: 42 bases, read in frame from base 1. As encoded in the germline V gene, CDR1 is SGHTA while CDR2 is FQGNSA. Trimming removed 2 bases from V and 8 bases from J; the gene matches leave 6 bases unexplained.

TCRbeta CDR3 regions were amplified from genomic DNA by means of the immunoSEQ Assay, a bias-controlled multiplex PCR. Per the source publication's procedure: The number of nucleated cells in each sample was estimated by amplification of reference gene primers within the assay. To quantify the absolute abundance of each unique TCRbeta CDR3 rearrangement, sequence reads were collapsed and filtered. Productive Simpson clonality was computed per sample as the square root of Simpson's diversity index over productive rearrangements. The clones in this table, taken by TCRdb from immuneACCESS, are in-frame only. Not every clone is retained; where verified, under half of the shortfall comes from an unresolved V gene, and the cause of the rest is unknown. V, J and clone size are those of that table, while D and trimming were read from the DNA. This sample comprises under 150,000 clones, 84% of them detected only once. The ten largest clones take up around 3.9% of the sample.

The TCR originated in a man in his fifties in a cohort exposed to, infected with or recovered from COVID-19 (not recorded which). The sequenced sample consisted of PBMCs or T cells enriched from blood (not recorded which). The sequence is built from TRBV7-2 and TRBJ1-2, with TRBD1 identical over 9 junction bases. This receptor has the CDR3 CASSLTGGALGYTF. The nucleotide sequence is TGTGCCAGCAGCTTAACAGGGGGCGCTCTGGGCTACACCTTC. With the rest looked up from the reference TRBV7-2 and TRBJ1-2 genes rather than sequenced, the full variable domain is GAGVSQSPSNKVTEKGKDVELRCDPISGHTALYWYRQSLGQGLEFLIYFQGNSAPDKSGLPSDRFSAERTGGSVSTLTIQRTQQEDSAVYLCASSLTGGALGYTFGSGTRLTVV.